This TCR beta chain is drawn from a study of cytomegalovirus exposure and HLA in healthy donors. General study points: Later analysis identified a missense DCLRE1C variant that was linked to TCR beta V- and J-gene trimming. Analyzed later, most CMV-associated TCR beta chains appeared HLA-restricted. High specificity and sensitivity for cytomegalovirus status were reported for the classifier.

13 Jbeta primers and 60 Vbeta primers were used for the PCR. Authors' data handling: Among the unique TCR beta chains that a later analysis counted, about 81 million in all, about 12 million were shared. Data came from immunoSEQ multiplex PCR; TCRdb stores just in-frame clones and leaves some out. D and trimming were read from the DNA, whereas the V and J calls and clone size are those reported in that table. The sample records tens of thousands of clones, more than 60% being singletons. CDR3 length: 14 residues. V lost 0 bases and J lost 9, with 12 bases in between. The germline V gene encodes CDR1 SGHAT and CDR2 FQNNGV. With regard to this clone: What it recognizes is unknown.

This TCR was sampled from a woman aged 40-49 years in good health and CMV-seropositive. The chain combines TRBV11-2 with TRBJ2-1; D not resolved. Sequenced: PBMCs. The CDR3 DNA reads TGTGCCAGCAGCTTAGATACTATAAGTGGTGAGCAGTTCTTC. It yields the protein CASSLDTISGEQFF.